This TCR beta chain was captured in a study of Graves' ophthalmopathy and Graves' hyperthyroidism (dated by TCRdb to the late 2010s). General notes on the study: Peripheral blood was collected before any treatment was given, at the time of initial diagnosis. To explore V-J signatures that distinguish ophthalmopathy from hyperthyroidism, a discovery set of 95 to 100 patients was enrolled, made up of 40 to 45 with ophthalmopathy and some 56 with stable hyperthyroidism. Following sample collection, hyperthyroidism patients were given methimazole at a starting dose of 30 mg daily, and ophthalmopathy patients were given high-dose intravenous methylprednisolone. TCR beta repertoire signatures were used to distinguish Graves' ophthalmopathy from Graves' hyperthyroidism and to predict progression to ophthalmopathy. In total, 135 blood samples were TCR-sequenced: fewer than 50 ophthalmopathy, over 70 hyperthyroidism and about 17 hyperthyroidism-to-ophthalmopathy patients. The 95 to 100 discovery patients were divided at random into training and test sets in a 7:3 ratio. T-cell repertoires of thyroid tissue and blood were compared in a handful of hyperthyroidism patients. An independent validation cohort comprised some 19 hyperthyroidism patients and about 16 patients who later progressed from hyperthyroidism to ophthalmopathy.

TCR beta CDR3 regions were amplified from RNA transcripts for repertoire sequencing. HTBI primers and the Qiagen OneStep RT-PCR kit were used in a first-round RT-PCR, which was followed by a second-round multiplex PCR, size selection and purification. Libraries were sequenced on an Illumina HiSeq2000 using paired-end 100 bp reads. From the authors' description of their analysis: SOAPnuke was used for read processing, and reads with adapters, uncalled bases, a mean Phred below 15, or no exact constant-primer or identifier match were discarded. High-quality paired reads were merged with COPE v1.2.5. Clonotypes were defined as unique nucleotide sequences and were aligned to IMGT TRB V, D and J references using MiTCR v1.1. Only V-J combinations with frequency above 0.0001 were analysed, covering approximately 99% of repertoires. For each V-J combination, a TCR clonal expansion and chaos score was defined as the ratio of F50 clonal expansion to chaos observed in the TCRdist matrix. Welch's t-statistics and random forest were used to narrow the features down to approximately 13 V-J combinations, which were then fed into a naive Bayes classifier. Thyroid-blood repertoire similarity was quantified with the Morisita-Horn index. TCRdb passed the public sequencing reads through fastp at Q25 and MiXCR, retaining productive beta sequences. Rows with a matching CDR3 protein are joined into one entry that keeps the most common DNA and genes. TCRdb assigned the V and J calls; the authors' analysis was not used. The sample records about 620,000 distinct CDR3 sequences, roughly 20% of which are singletons. The ten largest clones represent approximately 7.7% of the sample.

Summary of the overall study and its limitations: Most expanded thyroid clonotypes with frequency above 0.001 were also detected in blood, suggesting blood repertoires may reflect the thyroid immune response. No statistical method was used to predetermine the sample size, and group allocation was not hidden from the investigators. In validation, the model predicted ophthalmopathy progression with 70.59% sensitivity and about 73% specificity; 12 predicted patients were CT-confirmed with GO in a median of around 6 months. Ophthalmopathy was separated from stable hyperthyroidism by the 13-signature model with just under 90% sensitivity and roughly 82% specificity in cross-validation and with 80%/75% in the test set.

Hyperthyroidism was considered stable if no progression to ophthalmopathy occurred within 18 months of follow-up. The hyperthyroidism patients were 18 to 65 years old and newly diagnosed, with a disease duration of less than 2 months. Patients with other autoimmune diseases, uncontrolled infections, pregnancy or lactation were excluded. Clinical symptoms, serum thyroxine, TRAb, thyroid ultrasound and orbital computed tomography formed the basis of the diagnosis. Ficoll-Paque density gradient centrifugation was used to isolate PBMCs from around 10 ml of fresh peripheral blood. Total RNA was extracted with Trizol reagent and quality-checked on an Agilent 2100 Bioanalyzer. This clonotype has at least ten counts. The specificity of this receptor is unknown. Base qualities are missing; no much larger clone stands one base away. This receptor was identified in a woman under 30 with stable Graves' hyperthyroidism. Some clones in this sample may be carry-over from other donors' samples. Donor details come from another sample of the same person, matched by shared clones. Sequences were obtained from peripheral blood.

The DNA sequence follows: TGTGCCAGCAGACCGGCGGGGCGGGCTCCCTATGGCTACACCTTC. This translates into CASRPAGRAPYGYTF. In this chain, TRBV6-1 is recombined with TRBJ1-2; D gene: possibly TRBD1, on 5 matching bases. CDR1 and CDR2 (MNHNS, SASEGT) derive from the germline V gene. V lost 6 bases and J lost 4 bases; the stretch between them is 18 bases long. The cysteine opens and the phenylalanine closes a CDR3 of 15 amino acids. Only the CDR3 part of the read is kept: 45 bases, read in frame from the first base.